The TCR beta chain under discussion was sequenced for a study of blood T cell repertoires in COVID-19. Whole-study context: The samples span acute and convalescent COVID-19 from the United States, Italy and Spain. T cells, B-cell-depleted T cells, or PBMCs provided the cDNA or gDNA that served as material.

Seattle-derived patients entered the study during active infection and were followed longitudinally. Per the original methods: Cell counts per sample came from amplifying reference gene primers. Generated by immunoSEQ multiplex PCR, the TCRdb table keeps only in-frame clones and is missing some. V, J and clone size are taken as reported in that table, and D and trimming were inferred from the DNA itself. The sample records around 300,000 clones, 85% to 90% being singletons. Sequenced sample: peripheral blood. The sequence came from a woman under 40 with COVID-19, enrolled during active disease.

The CDR3, as DNA: TGCGCCAGCACCAGAGGGTCCTCGGATGAAAAACTGTTTTTT. Amino acid sequence: CASTRGSSDEKLFF. This chain uses TRBV5-1 with TRBJ1-4; no clear D. Trimming shortened V by 6 bases and J by 6 bases, and 15 bases separated the two germline ends. This CDR3 is 14 amino acids long. CDR1 is SGHRS, CDR2 YFSETQ, per germline.